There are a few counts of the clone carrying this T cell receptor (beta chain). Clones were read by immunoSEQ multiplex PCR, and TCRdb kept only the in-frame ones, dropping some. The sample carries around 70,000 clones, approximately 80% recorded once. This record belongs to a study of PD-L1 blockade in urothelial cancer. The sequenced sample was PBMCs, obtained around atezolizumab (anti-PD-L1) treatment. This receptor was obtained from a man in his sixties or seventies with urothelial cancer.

CDR3 DNA: TGTGCCAGCAGCGGGGGGACAGGGGGCGCTATGGATGAGCAGTTCTTC. Translation: CASSGGTGGAMDEQFF. The rearrangement uses TRBV6-6 and TRBJ2-1, with 12 bases lining up with TRBD1. The CDR3 sequence is 16 residues long. CDR1 MNHNY and CDR2 SVGAGI come from the germline V gene (reference sequence). Trimming cost V 6 bases and J 8 bases; bases outside gene matches: 11.